The rows below give T cell receptor beta chains drawn from one sample of a study of shared clonotypes between healthy human individuals. Clones were read by immunoSEQ multiplex PCR, and TCRdb kept only the in-frame ones, dropping some. Among about 2 million clones listed, about 95% were seen once. Sequenced input: naive CD8+ T cells sorted from blood. These receptors came from a man younger than 35 in good health. Both conserved end residues are part of each CDR3. The order of the fields is V gene, J gene, D gene, clone size, CDR3 protein, CDR3 DNA. The D gene is left open where the match is weak. Size is stated for part of the rows, as once, few or many counts, or as a class when the clone is expanded.

V gene: TRBV28
J gene: TRBJ2-1
D gene: TRBD2
clone size: NA
CDR3 protein: CASSFGTSRHNEQFF
CDR3 DNA: TGTGCCAGCAGCTTCGGGACTAGCAGACACAATGAGCAGTTCTTC

V gene: TRBV7-9
J gene: TRBJ2-3
D gene: NA
clone size: NA
CDR3 protein: CASSFQGEADTQYF
CDR3 DNA: TGTGCCAGCAGCTTTCAGGGAGAGGCCGATACGCAGTATTTT

V gene: TRBV7-8
J gene: TRBJ1-2
D gene: NA
clone size: NA
CDR3 protein: CASSLAGFNYGYTF
CDR3 DNA: TGTGCCAGCAGCTTAGCAGGTTTTAACTATGGCTACACCTTC

V gene: TRBV4-1
J gene: TRBJ2-7
D gene: NA
clone size: NA
CDR3 protein: CASSQLVESYEQYF
CDR3 DNA: TGCGCCAGCAGCCAACTAGTGGAATCCTACGAGCAGTACTTC

V gene: TRBV6-5
J gene: TRBJ2-3
D gene: NA
clone size: NA
CDR3 protein: CASSYSPESTDTQYF
CDR3 DNA: TGTGCCAGCAGTTACTCCCCGGAGAGCACAGATACGCAGTATTTT

V gene: TRBV7-9
J gene: TRBJ2-1
D gene: TRBD1
clone size: once
CDR3 protein: CASSLGTGGLNEQFF
CDR3 DNA: TGTGCCAGCAGCTTAGGGACAGGGGGGCTGAATGAGCAGTTCTTC

V gene: TRBV29-1
J gene: TRBJ2-7
D gene: TRBD2
clone size: NA
CDR3 protein: CSVYLAGEVGEQYF
CDR3 DNA: TGCAGCGTTTATCTAGCGGGAGAGGTAGGCGAGCAGTACTTC

V gene: TRBV14
J gene: TRBJ1-2
D gene: NA
clone size: NA
CDR3 protein: CASSQDLQNPHGYTF
CDR3 DNA: TGTGCCAGCAGCCAAGATCTTCAAAACCCCCATGGCTACACCTTC

V gene: TRBV5-6
J gene: TRBJ2-1
D gene: NA
clone size: once
CDR3 protein: CASSPSRGATYNEQFF
CDR3 DNA: TGTGCCAGCAGCCCCTCAAGGGGGGCCACCTACAATGAGCAGTTCTTC

V gene: TRBV27
J gene: TRBJ2-2
D gene: TRBD2
clone size: NA
CDR3 protein: CASSIRLAGEGTGELFF
CDR3 DNA: TGTGCCAGCAGCATCAGGCTAGCGGGAGAAGGCACCGGGGAGCTGTTTTTT

V gene: TRBV11-2
J gene: TRBJ1-2
D gene: NA
clone size: NA
CDR3 protein: CASSLVPTDGYTF
CDR3 DNA: TGTGCCAGCAGCTTAGTTCCCACCGATGGCTACACCTTC

V gene: TRBV13
J gene: TRBJ2-2
D gene: NA
clone size: NA
CDR3 protein: CASSFGVPGELFF
CDR3 DNA: TGTGCCAGCAGCTTCGGGGTCCCCGGGGAGCTGTTTTTT

V gene: TRBV18
J gene: TRBJ1-2
D gene: TRBD1
clone size: NA
CDR3 protein: CASSPPTGGNYGYTF
CDR3 DNA: TGTGCCAGCTCACCACCCACAGGGGGCAACTATGGCTACACCTTC

V gene: TRBV14
J gene: TRBJ2-7
D gene: TRBD1
clone size: NA
CDR3 protein: CASRNRGQYEQYF
CDR3 DNA: TGTGCCAGCAGAAACAGGGGCCAGTACGAGCAGTACTTC

V gene: TRBV27
J gene: TRBJ2-7
D gene: TRBD2
clone size: NA
CDR3 protein: CASSLRSLAGPYEQYF
CDR3 DNA: TGTGCCAGCAGCCTCCGATCGCTAGCGGGACCTTACGAGCAGTACTTC

V gene: TRBV29-1
J gene: TRBJ2-1
D gene: NA
clone size: NA
CDR3 protein: CSVDIGADNEQFF
CDR3 DNA: TGCAGCGTTGATATAGGTGCGGACAATGAGCAGTTCTTC

V gene: TRBV9
J gene: TRBJ2-7
D gene: NA
clone size: once
CDR3 protein: CASSVSPRNEQYF
CDR3 DNA: TGTGCCAGCAGCGTGAGCCCTAGGAACGAGCAGTACTTC

V gene: TRBV6-6
J gene: TRBJ2-7
D gene: TRBD1
clone size: NA
CDR3 protein: CASSYLGTDSYEQYF
CDR3 DNA: TGTGCCAGCAGTTACTTGGGGACAGACTCCTACGAGCAGTACTTC

V gene: TRBV11-2
J gene: TRBJ2-7
D gene: TRBD2
clone size: NA
CDR3 protein: CASSSRGVGAYEQYF
CDR3 DNA: TGTGCCAGCAGCTCCCGGGGGGTCGGCGCCTACGAGCAGTACTTC

V gene: TRBV10-3
J gene: TRBJ2-2
D gene: NA
clone size: NA
CDR3 protein: CAISDANTGELFF
CDR3 DNA: TGTGCCATCAGCGATGCCAACACCGGGGAGCTGTTTTTT

V gene: TRBV28
J gene: TRBJ1-4
D gene: NA
clone size: NA
CDR3 protein: CASSRRTSNEKLFF
CDR3 DNA: TGTGCCAGCAGTAGAAGGACATCGAATGAAAAACTGTTTTTT

V gene: TRBV27
J gene: TRBJ2-7
D gene: NA
clone size: NA
CDR3 protein: CASSSSTGPRIYEQYF
CDR3 DNA: NA

V gene: TRBV7-2
J gene: TRBJ2-7
D gene: TRBD1
clone size: NA
CDR3 protein: CASSSGTGVIEQYF
CDR3 DNA: TGTGCCAGCAGCTCCGGGACAGGGGTGATCGAGCAGTACTTC

V gene: TRBV5-8
J gene: TRBJ1-4
D gene: TRBD1
clone size: NA
CDR3 protein: CASIQEPSRGQGTTNEKLFF
CDR3 DNA: TGTGCCAGCATACAGGAGCCTTCAAGGGGGCAGGGAACAACTAATGAAAAACTGTTTTTT

V gene: TRBV7-9
J gene: TRBJ2-5
D gene: TRBD1
clone size: once
CDR3 protein: CASSRDSQETQYF
CDR3 DNA: TGTGCCAGCAGTCGGGACAGCCAAGAGACCCAGTACTTC

V gene: TRBV4-1
J gene: TRBJ1-2
D gene: TRBD1
clone size: NA
CDR3 protein: CASSQDPGQTYGYTF
CDR3 DNA: TGCGCCAGCAGCCAAGACCCGGGACAGACCTATGGCTACACCTTC

V gene: TRBV27
J gene: TRBJ2-7
D gene: TRBD1
clone size: NA
CDR3 protein: CASSLSSPGQGDYEQYF
CDR3 DNA: TGTGCCAGCAGTTTATCATCCCCGGGACAGGGGGACTACGAGCAGTACTTC